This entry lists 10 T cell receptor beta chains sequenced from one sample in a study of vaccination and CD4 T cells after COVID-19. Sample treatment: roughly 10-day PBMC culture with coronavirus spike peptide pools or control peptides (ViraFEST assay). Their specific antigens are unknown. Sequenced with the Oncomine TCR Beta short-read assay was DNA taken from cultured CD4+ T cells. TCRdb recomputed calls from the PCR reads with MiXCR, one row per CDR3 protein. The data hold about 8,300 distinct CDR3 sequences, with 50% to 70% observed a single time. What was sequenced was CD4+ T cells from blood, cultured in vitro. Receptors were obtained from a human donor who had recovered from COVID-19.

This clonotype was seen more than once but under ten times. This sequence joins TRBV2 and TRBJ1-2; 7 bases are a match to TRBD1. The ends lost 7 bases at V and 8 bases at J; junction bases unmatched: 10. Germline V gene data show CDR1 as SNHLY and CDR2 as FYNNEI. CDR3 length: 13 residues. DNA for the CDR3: TGTGCCAGCAAAGGGGGCCCATTAGGGGGCTACACCTTC. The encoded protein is CASKGGPLGGYTF.

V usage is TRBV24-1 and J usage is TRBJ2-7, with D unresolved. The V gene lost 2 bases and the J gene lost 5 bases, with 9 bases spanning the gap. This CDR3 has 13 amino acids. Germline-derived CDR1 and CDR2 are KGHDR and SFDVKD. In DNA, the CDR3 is TGTGCCACCAGTGATTCGAATAACCACGAGCAGTACTTC. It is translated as CATSDSNNHEQYF.

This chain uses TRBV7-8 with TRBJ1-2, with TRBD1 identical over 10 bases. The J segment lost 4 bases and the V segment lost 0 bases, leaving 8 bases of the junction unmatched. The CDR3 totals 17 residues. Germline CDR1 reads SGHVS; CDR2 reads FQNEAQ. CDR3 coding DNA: TGTGCCAGCAGCTTAGCCGGGACAGGGGAATGGGTCTATGGCTACACCTTC. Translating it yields CASSLAGTGEWVYGYTF. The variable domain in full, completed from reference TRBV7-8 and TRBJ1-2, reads GAGVSQSPRYKVAKRGQDVALRCDPISGHVSLFWYQQALGQGPEFLTYFQNEAQLDKSGLPSDRFFAERPEGSVSTLKIQRTQQEDSAVYLCASSLAGTGEWVYGYTFGSGTRLTVV.

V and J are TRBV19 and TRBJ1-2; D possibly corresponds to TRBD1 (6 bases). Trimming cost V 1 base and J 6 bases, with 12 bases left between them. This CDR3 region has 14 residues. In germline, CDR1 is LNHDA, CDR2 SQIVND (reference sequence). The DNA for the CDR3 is TGTGCCAGTAGTATAGCGGCGGGGGCTAATGGCTACACCTTC. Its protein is CASSIAAGANGYTF.

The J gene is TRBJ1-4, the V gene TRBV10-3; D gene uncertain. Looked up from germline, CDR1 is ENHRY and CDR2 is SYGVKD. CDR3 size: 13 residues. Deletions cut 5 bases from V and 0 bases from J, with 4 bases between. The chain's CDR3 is CAISQATNEKLFF. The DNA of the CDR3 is TGTGCCATCAGTCAAGCAACTAATGAAAAACTGTTTTTT.

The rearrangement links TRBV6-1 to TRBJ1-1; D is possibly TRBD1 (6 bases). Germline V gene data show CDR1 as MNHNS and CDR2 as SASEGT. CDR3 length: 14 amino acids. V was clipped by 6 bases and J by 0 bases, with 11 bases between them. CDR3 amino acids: CASSHREMNTEAFF. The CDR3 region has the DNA TGTGCCAGCAGCCACAGGGAAATGAACACTGAAGCTTTCTTT.

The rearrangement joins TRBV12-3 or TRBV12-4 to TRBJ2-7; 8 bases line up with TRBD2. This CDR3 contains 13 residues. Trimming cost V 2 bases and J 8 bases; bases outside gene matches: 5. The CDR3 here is CASSLQREPQQYF. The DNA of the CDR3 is TGTGCCAGCAGTTTACAGCGGGAGCCACAGCAGTACTTC.

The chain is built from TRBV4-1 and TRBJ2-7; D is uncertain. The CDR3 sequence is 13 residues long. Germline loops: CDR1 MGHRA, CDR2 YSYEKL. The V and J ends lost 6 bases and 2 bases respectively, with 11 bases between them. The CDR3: CASRPGLTYEQYF. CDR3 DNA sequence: TGCGCCAGCAGGCCGGGCCTTACCTACGAGCAGTACTTC.

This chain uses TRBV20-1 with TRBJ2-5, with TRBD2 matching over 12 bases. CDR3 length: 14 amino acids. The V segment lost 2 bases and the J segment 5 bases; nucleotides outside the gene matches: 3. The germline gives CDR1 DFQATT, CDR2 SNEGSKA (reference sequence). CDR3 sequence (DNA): TGCAGTGCTAGACTAGCGGGAGGGGGGGAGACCCAGTACTTC. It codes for CSARLAGGGETQYF.

DNA of the CDR3: TGTGCCAGCAGTCGACAGGGGGCGGACACCGGGGAGCTGTTTTTT. Translated, it gives CASSRQGADTGELFF. This chain joins TRBV7-9 and TRBJ2-2; 10 nucleotides line up with TRBD1. V was clipped by 6 bases and J by 3 bases; unmatched bases: 4. Germline V gives CDR1 SEHNR, CDR2 FQNEAQ (reference sequence). The CDR3 is 15 amino acids.